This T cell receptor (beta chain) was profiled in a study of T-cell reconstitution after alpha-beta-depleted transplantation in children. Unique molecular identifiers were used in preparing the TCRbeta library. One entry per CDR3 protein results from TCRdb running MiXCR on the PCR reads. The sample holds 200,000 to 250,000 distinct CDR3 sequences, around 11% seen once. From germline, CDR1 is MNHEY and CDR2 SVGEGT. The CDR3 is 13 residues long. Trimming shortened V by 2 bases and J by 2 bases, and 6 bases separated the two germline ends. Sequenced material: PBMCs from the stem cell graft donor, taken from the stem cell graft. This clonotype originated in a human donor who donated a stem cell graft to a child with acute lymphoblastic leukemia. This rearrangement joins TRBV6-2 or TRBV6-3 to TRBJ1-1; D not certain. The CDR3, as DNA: TGTGCCAGCAGTTACGTGGCTAACACTGAAGCTTTCTTT. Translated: CASSYVANTEAFF.